The 20 T cell receptor beta chains presented below share a single source sample, sequenced in a study of T-cell reconstitution after alpha-beta-depleted transplantation in children. The TCRbeta library was prepared with unique molecular identifiers. One entry per CDR3 protein results from TCRdb running MiXCR on the PCR reads. The sample consists of 600,000 to 700,000 distinct CDR3 sequences, 13% of them appearing once. Sequences were derived from PBMCs, sampled before TCRalphabeta/CD19-depleted stem cell transplant. The origin of the receptors is a girl aged 2 to 9 with congenital amegakaryocytic thrombocytopenia, due to receive a stem cell transplant.

In this sample, this clonotype turned up a few times. The chain combines TRBV20-1 with TRBJ2-2; 10 nucleotides match TRBD2. Germline loops: CDR1 DFQATT, CDR2 SNEGSKA (reference sequence). V trimming: 3 bases; J trimming: 4 bases; junction bases outside the gene matches: 5. There are 15 residues in the CDR3. The CDR3 spells CSASGAGGVTGELFF. CDR3 DNA sequence: TGCAGTGCTAGCGGAGCGGGAGGGGTCACCGGGGAGCTGTTTTTT.

This clonotype has at least ten counts. V and J are TRBV20-1 and TRBJ2-7, with 8 nucleotides matching TRBD1. With 7 bases clipped from V and 4 bases from J, the junction kept 12 bases outside the gene matches. The germline V gene has CDR1 DFQATT and CDR2 SNEGSKA (reference sequence). The CDR3 has 14 amino acids. This CDR3 reads CSVFGDRGIYEQYF. CDR3 nucleotide sequence: TGCAGTGTATTCGGCGACAGGGGCATTTACGAGCAGTACTTC.

This clonotype was seen ten or more times. The genes are TRBV7-3 and TRBJ2-7; weak D call: TRBD2 (5 bases). The germline CDR1 and CDR2 sequences are SGHTA and FQGTGA. The V and J ends lost 0 bases and 3 bases respectively, with 6 bases between them. CDR3 size: 13 residues. The CDR3 reads CASSLTEGYEQYF. CDR3 bases: TGTGCCAGCAGCTTAACCGAGGGCTACGAGCAGTACTTC.

This sequence joins TRBV6-2 or TRBV6-3 and TRBJ2-1; 7 bases line up with TRBD2. V lost 0 bases and J lost 0; bases outside the gene matches: 8. Germline V gives CDR1 MNHEY, CDR2 SVGEGT. CDR3 length: 18 amino acids. CDR3 DNA sequence: TGTGCCAGCAGTTACTCCTACCAAGCGGGACGCTCCTACAATGAGCAGTTCTTC. Translated: CASSYSYQAGRSYNEQFF.

This clonotype has at least ten counts. The chain is built from TRBV12-3 or TRBV12-4 and TRBJ2-5; D possibly corresponds to TRBD1 (5 bases). This CDR3 has 15 amino acids. V gave up 5 bases and J gave up 3 bases, with 16 bases separating them. The CDR3 DNA reads as TGTGCCAGCAGTCCCCCACAGACAGTAGAAGAGACCCAGTACTTC. This encodes CASSPPQTVEETQYF.

J is TRBJ2-1 and V is TRBV14; 14 nucleotides line up with TRBD2. There are 15 residues in the CDR3. V was pared by 4 bases and J by 9 bases, with 5 bases of the junction left unmatched. CDR1 is SGHDN and CDR2 is FVKESK in the germline V gene. CDR3 in amino acids: CASSPTSGRAVEQFF. CDR3 in DNA: TGTGCCAGCAGCCCGACTAGCGGGAGGGCCGTTGAGCAGTTCTTC.

This clonotype has just a few counts. The chain uses TRBV27 and TRBJ2-7, with D perhaps TRBD1 (6 bases). CDR3 length: 15 residues. Germline V CDR1 and CDR2: MNHEY, SMNVEV (reference sequence). Trimming stripped 2 bases from V and 3 bases from J, with 14 bases between. The CDR3 coding sequence is TGTGCCAGCAGTTTAACCCCCGACAGGTTCTACGAGCAGTACTTC. Translation gives CASSLTPDRFYEQYF.

Comment on this clonotype: It is unclear where the CDR3 begins or ends on the DNA, so no DNA is shown, and the CDR3 is as TCRdb lists it. The chain joins TRBV20-1 to TRBJ1-2; the table's D call, TRBD1, has no DNA check behind it. CDR1 is DFQATT and CDR2 is SNEGSKA in the germline V gene (reference sequence). Both ends counted, the CDR3 spans 13 residues. The CDR3: CSAYRGPDYGCTF.

On this clonotype itself: It may be a read error: a sequence one base away is much more abundant. The chain uses TRBV4-1 and TRBJ2-3; 7 nucleotides line up with TRBD1. The V gene's germline CDR1 is MGHRA and CDR2 YSYEKL. This CDR3 has 15 residues. The CDR3 sequence: CANSLLDRATDTQYF. CDR3 coding DNA: TGCGCCAACAGCCTCCTAGACAGGGCCACAGATACGCAGTATTTT.

This clonotype was picked up many times. This chain uses TRBV10-2 with TRBJ2-5; 13 bases agree with TRBD2. The germline V gene has CDR1 WSHSY and CDR2 SAAADI. This CDR3 contains 16 residues. The CDR3 sequence is CVTGLAGPLTMETQYF. The DNA of the CDR3 is TGCGTTACGGGACTAGCGGGACCCCTTACAATGGAGACCCAGTACTTC.

This clonotype was seen at least ten times. The chain couples TRBV7-6 to TRBJ2-2, with 13 nucleotides matching TRBD2. The V and J ends lost 5 bases and 1 base, in that order; junction bases with no gene match: 7. The CDR3 spans 18 residues. Per germline, CDR1 SGHVS and CDR2 FNYEAQ. CDR3 amino acids: CASSIRLAGGRNTGELFF. CDR3 bases: TGTGCCAGCAGCATTAGACTAGCGGGAGGCCGGAACACCGGGGAGCTGTTTTTT. Supplemented by reference TRBV7-6 and TRBJ2-2, the full variable domain reads GAGVSQSPRYKVTKRGQDVALRCDPISGHVSLYWYRQALGQGPEFLTYFNYEAQQDKSGLPNDRFSAERPEGSISTLTIQRTEQRDSAMYRCASSIRLAGGRNTGELFFGEGSRLTVL.

This clonotype has more than one count but fewer than ten. The V gene is TRBV29-1, the J gene TRBJ1-2; no definite D call. CDR1 is SQVTM, CDR2 ANQGSEA, per germline. CDR3 size: 14 residues. V gave up 2 bases and J gave up 8 bases, with 18 bases separating them. The chain's CDR3 is CSVESGLNGFGYTF. The CDR3 DNA is TGCAGCGTTGAATCTGGTCTCAATGGATTCGGCTACACCTTC.

V usage is TRBV28 and J usage is TRBJ1-5; D ambiguous. The CDR3 runs to 13 residues. Trimming took off 6 bases at V and 5 bases at J, with 11 bases between the two ends. Germline assignment: CDR1 MDHEN and CDR2 SYDVKM. CDR3 coding DNA: TGTGCCAGCAGCCATGCCCCCTATCAGCCCCAGCATTTT. Its protein product is CASSHAPYQPQHF.

The table lists this clonotype with a few counts. The chain combines TRBV19 with TRBJ1-1; TRBD1 might be the D (6 bases). The V and J ends lost 6 bases and 4 bases respectively, with 12 bases between them. Germline V gene lookup returns CDR1 LNHDA and CDR2 SQIVND (reference sequence). The CDR3 has 13 residues. The CDR3 spells CASRLQGSTEAFF. The CDR3 nucleotides read TGTGCCAGTAGGTTACAGGGCAGCACTGAAGCTTTCTTT.

This clonotype was observed at least ten times. This rearrangement joins TRBV11-2 to TRBJ2-1; D remains ambiguous. V was cut by 5 bases and J by 10 bases, with 12 bases left in between. The germline V gene has CDR1 SGHAT and CDR2 FQNNGV. This CDR3 is built from 12 residues. The chain's CDR3 is CASSRWGNEQFF. The DNA of the CDR3 is TGTGCCAGCAGCCGCTGGGGAAACGAGCAGTTCTTC.

This clonotype was recorded at least ten times. The chain couples TRBV7-9 to TRBJ2-3; no firm D call. There are 13 residues in the CDR3. CDR1 and CDR2 (germline): SEHNR, FQNEAQ (reference sequence). Trimming left V 5 bases short and J 10 bases short, with 16 bases between. CDR3 protein: CASSRSEVSAQYF. The CDR3 DNA reads TGTGCCAGCAGCCGTTCCGAGGTTTCGGCGCAGTATTTT.

The genes are TRBV5-1 and TRBJ2-1; D is tentatively TRBD1 or TRBD2 (5 bases each). The germline V gene encodes CDR1 SGHRS and CDR2 YFSETQ. This CDR3 has 14 residues. The germline V and J ends were trimmed by 3 bases and 8 bases, with 15 bases remaining between them. CDR3 DNA: TGCGCCAGCAGCTCGGTAATACGGGACCATGAGCAGTTCTTC. Protein product: CASSSVIRDHEQFF.

The chain employs TRBV4-2 and TRBJ2-7; the D gene is possibly TRBD1 (7 bases). Germline assignment: CDR1 LGHNA and CDR2 YNFKEQ. CDR3 length: 16 residues. V was clipped by 1 base and J by 3 bases, with 16 bases between them. The CDR3 protein is CASSQGQGLRDYEQYF. Here the CDR3 DNA reads TGTGCCAGCAGCCAAGGACAGGGCTTGCGGGACTACGAGCAGTACTTC.

Ten or more counts support this clonotype. The rearrangement links TRBV5-8 to TRBJ1-1; D not certain. CDR1 SGHTS and CDR2 YDEGEE come from the germline V gene. The CDR3 runs to 13 residues. Trimming removed 1 base at V and 4 bases at J, with 8 bases between. CDR3 sequence: CASSLPPGTEAFF. As DNA, the CDR3 is TGTGCCAGCAGCTTGCCCCCGGGCACTGAAGCTTTCTTT.

This clonotype has just a few counts. V and J are TRBV25-1 and TRBJ1-1; unclear D gene. Germline V gives CDR1 MGHDK, CDR2 SYGVNS. V was clipped by 0 bases and J by 5 bases, with 7 bases between them. This CDR3 region has 13 residues. For the CDR3, the DNA is TGTGCCAGCAGTGAATATCGAGAGACTGAAGCTTTCTTT. Its translation is CASSEYRETEAFF.